This TCR beta chain was sequenced during a study of CD4 T cells in relation to SARS-CoV-2 and coronaviruses. Study in general: The negative reference was HIV-1 Nef peptide pool or peptide-free culture.

About this clone itself: Its antigen is undetermined.

Germline V CDR1 and CDR2: SGHKS, YYEKEE (reference sequence). This CDR3 has 14 amino acids. V was clipped by 2 bases and J by 4 bases, with 12 bases between them. Unexposed donor CD4+ T cells date from about 2010-2018, before the COVID-19 pandemic. Isolation of CD4+ T cells took place after about eleven days in culture. Cultures held more than 1.5 million PBMCs per well with about 10 IU/ml IL-2. Measured with immunoSEQ multiplex PCR; TCRdb has only the in-frame clones, and not every one. The sample consists of some 20,000 clones, around 80% of them appearing once. Study-wide results and limits: Each donor contributed either pre-pandemic or post-infection samples, not both.

This rearrangement joins TRBV5-5 to TRBJ1-2; no reliable D call. The material sequenced was CD4+ T cells from PBMCs, cultured in vitro. The receptor's source is a human donor in good health. Here the CDR3 DNA reads TGTGCCAGCAGCTTATCGGCGGGGTCCTATGGCTACACCTTC. Protein product: CASSLSAGSYGYTF.